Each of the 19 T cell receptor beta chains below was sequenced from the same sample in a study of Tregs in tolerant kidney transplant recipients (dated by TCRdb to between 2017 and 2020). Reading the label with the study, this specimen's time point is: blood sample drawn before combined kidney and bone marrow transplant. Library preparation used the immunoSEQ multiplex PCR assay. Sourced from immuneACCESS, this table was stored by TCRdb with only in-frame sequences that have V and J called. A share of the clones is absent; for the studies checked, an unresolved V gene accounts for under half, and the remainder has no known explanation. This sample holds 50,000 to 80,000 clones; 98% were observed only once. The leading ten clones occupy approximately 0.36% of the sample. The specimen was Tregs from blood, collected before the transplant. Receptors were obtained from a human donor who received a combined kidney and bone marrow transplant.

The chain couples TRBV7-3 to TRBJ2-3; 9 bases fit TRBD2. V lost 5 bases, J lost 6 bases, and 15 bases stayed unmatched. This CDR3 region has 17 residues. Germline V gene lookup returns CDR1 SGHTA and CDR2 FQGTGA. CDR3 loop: CASSLGVGLAMSDTQYF. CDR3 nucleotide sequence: TGTGCCAGCAGCCTGGGGGTGGGACTAGCTATGTCGGATACGCAGTATTTT.

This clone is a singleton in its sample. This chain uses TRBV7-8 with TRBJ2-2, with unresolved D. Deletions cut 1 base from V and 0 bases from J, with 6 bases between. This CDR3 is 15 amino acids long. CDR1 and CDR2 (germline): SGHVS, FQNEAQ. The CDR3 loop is CASSLEHPNTGELFF. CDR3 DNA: TGTGCCAGCAGCTTAGAACACCCGAACACCGGGGAGCTGTTTTTT. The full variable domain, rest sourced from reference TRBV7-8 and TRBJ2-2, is GAGVSQSPRYKVAKRGQDVALRCDPISGHVSLFWYQQALGQGPEFLTYFQNEAQLDKSGLPSDRFFAERPEGSVSTLKIQRTQQEDSAVYLCASSLEHPNTGELFFGEGSRLTVL.

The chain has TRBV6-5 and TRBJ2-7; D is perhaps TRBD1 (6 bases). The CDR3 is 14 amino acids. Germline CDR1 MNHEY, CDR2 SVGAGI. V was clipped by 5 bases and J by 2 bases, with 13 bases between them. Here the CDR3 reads CASSPEGQTYEQYF. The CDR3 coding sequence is TGTGCCAGCAGTCCAGAAGGACAGACCTACGAGCAGTACTTC.

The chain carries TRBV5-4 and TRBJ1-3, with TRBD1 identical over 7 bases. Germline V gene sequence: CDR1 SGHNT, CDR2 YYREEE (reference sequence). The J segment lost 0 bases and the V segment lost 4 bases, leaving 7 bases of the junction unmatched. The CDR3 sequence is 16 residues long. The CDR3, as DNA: TGTGCCAGCAGCGACGACAGGGCCCGCTCTGGAAACACCATATATTTT. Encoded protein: CASSDDRARSGNTIYF.

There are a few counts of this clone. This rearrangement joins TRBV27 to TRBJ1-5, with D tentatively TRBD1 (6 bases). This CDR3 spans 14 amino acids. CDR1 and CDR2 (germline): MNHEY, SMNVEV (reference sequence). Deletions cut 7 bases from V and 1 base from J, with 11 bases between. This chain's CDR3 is CASTKGDSNQPQHF. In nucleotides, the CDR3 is TGTGCCAGCACCAAGGGGGACAGCAATCAGCCCCAGCATTTT.

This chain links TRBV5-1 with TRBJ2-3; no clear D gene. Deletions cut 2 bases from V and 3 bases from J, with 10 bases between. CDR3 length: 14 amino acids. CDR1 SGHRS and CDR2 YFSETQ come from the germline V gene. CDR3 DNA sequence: TGCGCCAGCAGCTTAGTAGCTCAGACAGATACGCAGTATTTT. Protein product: CASSLVAQTDTQYF. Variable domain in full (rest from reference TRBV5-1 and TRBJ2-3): KAGVTQTPRYLIKTRGQQVTLSCSPISGHRSVSWYQQTPGQGLQFLFEYFSETQRNKGNFPGRFSGRQFSNSRSEMNVSTLELGDSALYLCASSLVAQTDTQYFGPGTRLTVL.

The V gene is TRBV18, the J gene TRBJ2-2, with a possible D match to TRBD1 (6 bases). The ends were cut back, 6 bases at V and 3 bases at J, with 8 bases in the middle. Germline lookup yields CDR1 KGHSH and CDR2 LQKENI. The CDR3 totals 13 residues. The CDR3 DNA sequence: TGTGCCAGCTCTCACAGGGACACCGGGGAGCTGTTTTTT. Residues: CASSHRDTGELFF.

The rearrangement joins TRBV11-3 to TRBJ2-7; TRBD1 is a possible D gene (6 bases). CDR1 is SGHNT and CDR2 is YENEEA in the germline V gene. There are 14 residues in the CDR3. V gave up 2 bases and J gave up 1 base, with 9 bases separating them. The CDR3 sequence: CASSLKQGSYEQYF. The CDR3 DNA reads TGTGCCAGCAGCTTAAAACAGGGTTCCTACGAGCAGTACTTC.

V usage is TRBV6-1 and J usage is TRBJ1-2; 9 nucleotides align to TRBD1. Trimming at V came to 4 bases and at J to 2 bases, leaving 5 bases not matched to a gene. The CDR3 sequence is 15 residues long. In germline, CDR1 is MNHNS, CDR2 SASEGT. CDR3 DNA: TGTGCCAGCAGTGTAAACAGGGGGCCCAACTATGGCTACACCTTC. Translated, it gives CASSVNRGPNYGYTF.

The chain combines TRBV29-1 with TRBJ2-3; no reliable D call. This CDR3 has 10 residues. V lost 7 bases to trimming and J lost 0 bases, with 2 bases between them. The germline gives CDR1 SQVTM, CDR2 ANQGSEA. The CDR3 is CSASTDTQYF. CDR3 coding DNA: TGCAGCGCGAGCACAGATACGCAGTATTTT.

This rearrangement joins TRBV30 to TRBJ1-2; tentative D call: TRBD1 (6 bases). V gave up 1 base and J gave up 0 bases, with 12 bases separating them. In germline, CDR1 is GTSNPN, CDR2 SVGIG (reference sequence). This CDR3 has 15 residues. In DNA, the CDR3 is TGTGCCTGGAGTGCCCGGGGACATACTAACTATGGCTACACCTTC. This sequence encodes CAWSARGHTNYGYTF.

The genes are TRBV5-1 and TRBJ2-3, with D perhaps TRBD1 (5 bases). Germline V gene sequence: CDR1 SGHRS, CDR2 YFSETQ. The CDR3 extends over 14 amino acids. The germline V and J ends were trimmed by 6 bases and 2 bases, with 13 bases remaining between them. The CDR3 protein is CASTTVTTTDTQYF. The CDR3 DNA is TGCGCCAGCACGACAGTGACGACCACAGATACGCAGTATTTT.

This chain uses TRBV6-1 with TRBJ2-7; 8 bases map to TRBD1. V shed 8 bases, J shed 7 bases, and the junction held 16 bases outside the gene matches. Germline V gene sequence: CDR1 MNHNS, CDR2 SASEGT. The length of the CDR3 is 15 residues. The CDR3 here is CASLRSTNTGGEQYF. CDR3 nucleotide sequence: TGTGCCAGCCTTCGGAGCACAAATACAGGGGGGGAGCAGTACTTC.

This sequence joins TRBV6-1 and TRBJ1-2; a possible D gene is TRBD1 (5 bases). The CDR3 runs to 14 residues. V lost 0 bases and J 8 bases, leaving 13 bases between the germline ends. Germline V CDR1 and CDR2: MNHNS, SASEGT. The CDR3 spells CASSEATAYRGYTF. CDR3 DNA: TGTGCCAGCAGTGAAGCGACAGCCTATCGAGGCTACACCTTC.

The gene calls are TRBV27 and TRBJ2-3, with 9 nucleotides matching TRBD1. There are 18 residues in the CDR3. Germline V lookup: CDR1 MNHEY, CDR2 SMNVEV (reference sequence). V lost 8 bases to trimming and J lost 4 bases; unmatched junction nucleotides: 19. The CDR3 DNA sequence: TGTGCCAGCCTGTCCTACTACCCAAACAGGGGGCGCCCAGATACGCAGTATTTT. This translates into CASLSYYPNRGRPDTQYF.

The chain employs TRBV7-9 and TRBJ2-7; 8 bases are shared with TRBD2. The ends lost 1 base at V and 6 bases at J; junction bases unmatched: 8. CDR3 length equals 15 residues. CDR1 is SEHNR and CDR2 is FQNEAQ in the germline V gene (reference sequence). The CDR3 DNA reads TGTGCCAGCAGCTTAGGTCCCGCGGGGGGAGGCGAGCAGTACTTC. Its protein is CASSLGPAGGGEQYF. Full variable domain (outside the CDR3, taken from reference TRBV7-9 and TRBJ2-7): DTGVSQNPRHKITKRGQNVTFRCDPISEHNRLYWYRQTLGQGPEFLTYFQNEAQLEKSRLLSDRFSAERPKGSFSTLEIQRTEQGDSAMYLCASSLGPAGGGEQYFGPGTRLTVT.

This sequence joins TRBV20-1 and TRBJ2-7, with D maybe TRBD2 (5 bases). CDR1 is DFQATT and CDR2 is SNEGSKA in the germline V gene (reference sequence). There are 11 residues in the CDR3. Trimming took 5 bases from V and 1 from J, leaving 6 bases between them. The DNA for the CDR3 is TGCAGTGCTCGGGGTTCCTACGAGCAGTACTTC. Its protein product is CSARGSYEQYF.

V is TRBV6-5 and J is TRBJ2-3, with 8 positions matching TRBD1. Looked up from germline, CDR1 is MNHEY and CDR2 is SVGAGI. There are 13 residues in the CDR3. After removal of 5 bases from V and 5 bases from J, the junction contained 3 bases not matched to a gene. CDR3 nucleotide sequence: TGTGCCAGCAGTAGGACAGGGTTAGATACGCAGTATTTT. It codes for CASSRTGLDTQYF.

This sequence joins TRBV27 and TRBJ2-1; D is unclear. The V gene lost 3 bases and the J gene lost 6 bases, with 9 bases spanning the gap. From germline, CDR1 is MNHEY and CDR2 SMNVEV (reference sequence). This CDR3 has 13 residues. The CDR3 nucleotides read TGTGCCAGCAGTTTCCCTGGAGCCAATGAGCAGTTCTTC. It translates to CASSFPGANEQFF.